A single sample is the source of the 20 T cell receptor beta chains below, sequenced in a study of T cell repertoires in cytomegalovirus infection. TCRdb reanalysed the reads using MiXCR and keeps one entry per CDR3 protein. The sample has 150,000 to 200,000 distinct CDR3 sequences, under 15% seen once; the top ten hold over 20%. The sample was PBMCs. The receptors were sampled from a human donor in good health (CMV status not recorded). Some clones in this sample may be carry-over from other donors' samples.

The CDR3, as DNA: TGTGCCAGTAGTATCCGGGGCTTTTCGGTTCCTGGGGAGCTGTTTTTT. Translating gives CASSIRGFSVPGELFF. The rearrangement links TRBV19 to TRBJ2-2, with D perhaps assigned TRBD1 or TRBD2 (5 bases each). The germline V and J ends were trimmed by 3 bases and 8 bases, with 19 bases remaining between them. This CDR3 contains 16 residues. Germline loops: CDR1 LNHDA, CDR2 SQIVND (reference sequence).

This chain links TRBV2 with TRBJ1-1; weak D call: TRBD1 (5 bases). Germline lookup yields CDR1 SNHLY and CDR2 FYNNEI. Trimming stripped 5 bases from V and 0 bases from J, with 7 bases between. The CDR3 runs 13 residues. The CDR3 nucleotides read TGTGCCAGCAGTACAGGCATGAACACTGAAGCTTTCTTT. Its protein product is CASSTGMNTEAFF.

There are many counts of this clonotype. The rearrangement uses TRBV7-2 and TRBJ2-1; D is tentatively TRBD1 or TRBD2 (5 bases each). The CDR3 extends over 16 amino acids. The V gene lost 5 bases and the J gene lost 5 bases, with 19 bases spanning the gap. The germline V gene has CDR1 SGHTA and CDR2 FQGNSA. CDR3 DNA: TGTGCCAGCAGCCCCCCCGGCCGGGACCTTCACAATGAGCAGTTCTTC. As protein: CASSPPGRDLHNEQFF.

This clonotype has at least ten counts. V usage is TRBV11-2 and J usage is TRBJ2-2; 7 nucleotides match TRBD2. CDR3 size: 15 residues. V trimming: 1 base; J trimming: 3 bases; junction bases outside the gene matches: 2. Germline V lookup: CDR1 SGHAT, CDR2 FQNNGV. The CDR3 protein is CASSLGAGDTGELFF. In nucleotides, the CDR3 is TGTGCCAGCAGCTTAGGTGCGGGAGACACCGGGGAGCTGTTTTTT.

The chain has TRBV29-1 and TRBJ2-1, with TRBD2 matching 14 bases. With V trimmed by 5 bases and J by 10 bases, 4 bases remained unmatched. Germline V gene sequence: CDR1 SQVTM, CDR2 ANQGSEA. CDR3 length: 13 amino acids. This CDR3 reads CSVPGLAGEEQFF. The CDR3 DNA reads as TGCAGCGTTCCGGGACTAGCGGGAGAGGAGCAGTTCTTC.

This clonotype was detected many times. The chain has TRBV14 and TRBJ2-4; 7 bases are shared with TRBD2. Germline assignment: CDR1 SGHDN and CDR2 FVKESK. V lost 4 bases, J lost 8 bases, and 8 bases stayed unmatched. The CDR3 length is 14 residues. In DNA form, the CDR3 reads TGTGCCAGCAGCCGAACCGGGACTACCGACATTCAGTACTTC. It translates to CASSRTGTTDIQYF.

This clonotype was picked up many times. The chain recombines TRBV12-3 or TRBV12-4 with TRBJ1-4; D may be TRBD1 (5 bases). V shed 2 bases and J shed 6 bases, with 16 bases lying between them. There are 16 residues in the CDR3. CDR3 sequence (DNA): TGTGCCAGCAGTTTATATGGAACAGGACGGGATGAAAAACTGTTTTTT. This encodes CASSLYGTGRDEKLFF.

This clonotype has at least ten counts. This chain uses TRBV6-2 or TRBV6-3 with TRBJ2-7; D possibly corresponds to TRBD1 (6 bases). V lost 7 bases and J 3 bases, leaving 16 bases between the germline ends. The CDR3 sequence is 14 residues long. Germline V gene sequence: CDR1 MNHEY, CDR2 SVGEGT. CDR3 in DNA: TGTGCCAGCACCCCGACAGGAGACCTCTACGAGCAGTACTTC. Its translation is CASTPTGDLYEQYF.

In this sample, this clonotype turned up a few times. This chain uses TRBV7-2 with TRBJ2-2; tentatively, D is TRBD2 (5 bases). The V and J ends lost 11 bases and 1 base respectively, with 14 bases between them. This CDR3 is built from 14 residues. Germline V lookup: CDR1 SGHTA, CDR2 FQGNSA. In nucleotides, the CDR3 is TGTGCCCACGGGTCCAGCGGGAACACCGGGGAGCTGTTTTTT. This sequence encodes CAHGSSGNTGELFF.

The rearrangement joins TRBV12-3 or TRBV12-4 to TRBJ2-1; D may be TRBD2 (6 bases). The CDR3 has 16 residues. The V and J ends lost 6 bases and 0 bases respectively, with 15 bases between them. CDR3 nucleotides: TGTGCCAGCAGGACAACTCGGGGGAGCTCCTACAATGAGCAGTTCTTC. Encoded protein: CASRTTRGSSYNEQFF.

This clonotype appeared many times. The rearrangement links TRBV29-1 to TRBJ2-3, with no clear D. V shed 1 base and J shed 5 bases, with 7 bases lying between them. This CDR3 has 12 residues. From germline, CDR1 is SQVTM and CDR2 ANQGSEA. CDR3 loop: CSVEGSGDTQYF. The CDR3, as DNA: TGCAGCGTTGAAGGGTCAGGAGATACGCAGTATTTT.

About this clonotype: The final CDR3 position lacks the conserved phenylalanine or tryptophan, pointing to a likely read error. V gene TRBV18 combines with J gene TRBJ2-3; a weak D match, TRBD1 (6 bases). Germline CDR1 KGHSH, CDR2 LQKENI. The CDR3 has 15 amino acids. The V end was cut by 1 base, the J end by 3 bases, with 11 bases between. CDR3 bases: TGTGCCAGCTCACCACGCGGCAGGGGAACAGATACGCAGTATTTG. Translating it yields CASSPRGRGTDTQYL.

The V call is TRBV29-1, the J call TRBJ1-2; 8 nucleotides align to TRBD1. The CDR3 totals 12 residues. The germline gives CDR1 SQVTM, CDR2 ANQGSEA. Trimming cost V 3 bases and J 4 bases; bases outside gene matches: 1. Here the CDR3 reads CSVETGVYGYTF. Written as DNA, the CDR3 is TGCAGCGTTGAGACAGGGGTCTATGGCTACACCTTC.

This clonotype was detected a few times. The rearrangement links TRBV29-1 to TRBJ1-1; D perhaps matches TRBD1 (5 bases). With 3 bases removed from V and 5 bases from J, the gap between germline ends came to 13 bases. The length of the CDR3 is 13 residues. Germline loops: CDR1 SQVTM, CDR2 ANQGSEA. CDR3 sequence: CSVDGGKGTEAFF. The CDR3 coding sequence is TGCAGCGTTGATGGGGGGAAGGGTACTGAAGCTTTCTTT.

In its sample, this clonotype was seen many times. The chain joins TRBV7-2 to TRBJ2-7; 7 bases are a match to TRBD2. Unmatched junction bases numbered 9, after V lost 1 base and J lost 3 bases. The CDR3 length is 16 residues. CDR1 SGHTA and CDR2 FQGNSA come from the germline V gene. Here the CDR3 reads CASSLGGPLAGYEQYF. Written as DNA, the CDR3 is TGTGCCAGCAGCTTAGGGGGTCCCTTAGCGGGCTACGAGCAGTACTTC.

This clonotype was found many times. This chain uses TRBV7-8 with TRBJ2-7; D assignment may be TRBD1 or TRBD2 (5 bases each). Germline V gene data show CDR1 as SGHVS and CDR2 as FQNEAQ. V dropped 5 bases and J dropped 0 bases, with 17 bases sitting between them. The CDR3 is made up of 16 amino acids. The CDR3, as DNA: TGTGCCAGCAGCAAGGCCGGGACGTCGAGCTCCTACGAGCAGTACTTC. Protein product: CASSKAGTSSSYEQYF.

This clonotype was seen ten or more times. This CDR3 reads CASSLVSGGGDTQYF. CDR3 DNA: TGTGCCAGCAGCTTAGTTAGCGGGGGTGGAGATACGCAGTATTTT. The gene calls are TRBV7-6 and TRBJ2-3; 9 nucleotides match TRBD2. CDR3 length: 15 amino acids. CDR1 and CDR2 from the germline V gene are SGHVS and FNYEAQ. The V gene end was trimmed by 1 base and the J gene end by 5 bases; junction bases not matched to a gene: 4.

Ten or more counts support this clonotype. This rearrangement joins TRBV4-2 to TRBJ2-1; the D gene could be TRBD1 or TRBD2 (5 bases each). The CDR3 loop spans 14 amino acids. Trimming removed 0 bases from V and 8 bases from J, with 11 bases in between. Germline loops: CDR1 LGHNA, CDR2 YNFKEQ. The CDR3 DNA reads TGTGCCAGCAGCCAAGATTGGGGGTCGGATGAGCAGTTCTTC. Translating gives CASSQDWGSDEQFF.

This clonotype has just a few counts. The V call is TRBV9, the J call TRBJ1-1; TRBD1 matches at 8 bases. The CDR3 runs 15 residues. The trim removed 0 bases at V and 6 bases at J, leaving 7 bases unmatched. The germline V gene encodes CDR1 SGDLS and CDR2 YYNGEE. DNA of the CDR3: TGTGCCAGCAGCGTAGACCCAGGGGGCGTCGCTGAAGCTTTCTTT. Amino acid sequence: CASSVDPGGVAEAFF. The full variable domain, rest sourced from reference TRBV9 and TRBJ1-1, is DSGVTQTPKHLITATGQRVTLRCSPRSGDLSVYWYQQSLDQGLQFLIQYYNGEERAKGNILERFSAQQFPDLHSELNLSSLELGDSALYFCASSVDPGGVAEAFFGQGTRLTVV.

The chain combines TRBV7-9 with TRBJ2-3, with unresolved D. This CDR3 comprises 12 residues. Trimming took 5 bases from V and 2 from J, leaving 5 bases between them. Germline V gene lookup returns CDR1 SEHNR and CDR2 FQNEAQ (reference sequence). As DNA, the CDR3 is TGTGCCAGCAGCGGGGTCACAGATACGCAGTATTTT. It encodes CASSGVTDTQYF.